This T cell receptor beta chain was sequenced for a study of cytomegalovirus exposure and HLA in healthy donors. Turning to the study itself: Later, an analysis reported that the 100 to 150 validation repertoires had used the same platform as the approximately 680 first-cohort repertoires. Study observations and caveats: Confirmation was obtained in vitro that three CMV-associated chains are specific for CMV antigens. Both high specificity and high sensitivity reportedly marked the classifier's diagnosis of cytomegalovirus status.

Here immunoSEQ multiplex PCR was the method, and the copy in TCRdb shows in-frame clones only, minus some. The data show fewer than 200,000 clones, with 91% seen just once and 3% to 3.5% held by the top ten. About this clone itself: Its target is unknown.

This TCR derives from a woman younger than 35 in good health and CMV-seropositive. Sequencing was done on a sample of PBMCs.

The CDR3 is CASSLVANSFSYEQYF. The CDR3 region has the DNA TGCGCCAGCAGCTTGGTCGCAAACAGTTTCTCCTACGAGCAGTACTTC. This chain uses TRBV5-1 with TRBJ2-7, with D hard to call. Germline values: CDR1 SGHRS, CDR2 YFSETQ. The CDR3 extends over 16 amino acids. V lost 0 bases, J lost 0 bases, and 13 bases lay in between.